The present T cell receptor (beta chain) was sequenced within a study of PD-1 blockade in mismatch repair-deficient tumors. All patients were mismatch repair deficient, assessed by either PCR or immunohistochemistry. V was pared by 4 bases and J by 2 bases, with 15 bases between. The germline CDR1 and CDR2 sequences are LNHDA and SQIVND (reference sequence). The CDR3 loop spans 15 amino acids. Sequenced by immunoSEQ multiplex PCR; TCRdb stores in-frame clones only, minus some. The table records over 75,000 clones, approximately 81% of them present only once. The chain combines TRBV19 with TRBJ2-7, with D perhaps TRBD2 (6 bases). The TCR originated in an adult with mismatch repair-deficient cancer. Sequencing was performed on peripheral blood, taken 12 weeks after starting pembrolizumab. CDR3 in DNA: TGTGCCAGTAGTAGGTACTCGGCGGGAACCTACGAGCAGTACTTC. Its protein is CASSRYSAGTYEQYF. Variable domain in full (rest from reference TRBV19 and TRBJ2-7): DGGITQSPKYLFRKEGQNVTLSCEQNLNHDAMYWYRQDPGQGLRLIYYSQIVNDFQKGDIAEGYSVSREKKESFPLTVTSAQKNPTAFYLCASSRYSAGTYEQYFGPGTRLTVT.